The clone carrying this TCR beta chain was seen a single time. The sample comes from a study of T-cell memory formation after mild COVID-19. Germline trimming cut 3 bases from V and 5 bases from J; bases unmatched to any gene: 9. Germline V gene data show CDR1 as DFQATT and CDR2 as SNEGSKA (reference sequence). This CDR3 spans 14 amino acids. TCRdb analysed the 5' RACE reads with MiXCR anew, one entry per CDR3 protein. The sample yields hundreds of thousands of distinct CDR3 sequences, around 21% seen once. This rearrangement joins TRBV20-1 to TRBJ2-7; 8 bases agree with TRBD2. This clonotype was obtained from an adult woman who had mild COVID-19 (a few samples of this study predate the infection). Cell type and time point are not known. Sequenced material: PBMCs or a T cell subset sorted from them (not recorded which). Written as DNA, the CDR3 is TGCAGTGCTAGTTCCGGGACTAGTTTTCACGAGCAGTACTTC. It translates to CSASSGTSFHEQYF.